This T cell receptor (beta chain) is drawn from a study of blood T cell repertoires in COVID-19 (dated by TCRdb to 2020 to 2021). In the study overall: Collaborator samples came from the United States, Italy and Spain and covered acute and convalescent phases of COVID-19. Samples were obtained from the ongoing ImmuneRACE study (first 160 participants) and from about 1,300 subjects provided by 6 global collaborators. Deeply sampled blood TCRbeta repertoires from subjects exposed to, actively infected with, or recovered from COVID-19 were included in the dataset. A freely available public database, intended as a resource for researchers studying the immune response to SARS-CoV-2, is where the repertoires were released. The material from the prospective study consisted of cDNA or gDNA derived from T cells, B-cell-depleted T cells, or PBMCs. Where available, HLA class I and class II types were obtained from metadata supplied by the sample provider rather than from assay-based typing. Nearly every sample came with metadata listing a de-identified subject ID, COVID-19 status, age in years and sex.

Worth noting for this clone: It has no known antigen specificity. No qualities accompany the bases; no much larger clone lies one base away.

Results the study describes overall, beyond this receptor: The amount of clinical and demographic metadata varied by source and participant and was provided uncurated.

TCRbeta CDR3 regions were amplified from genomic DNA using the immunoSEQ Assay, a bias-controlled multiplex PCR. As for how the authors treated the data: The number of nucleated cells in each sample was estimated from the amplification of reference gene primers within the assay. To quantify the absolute abundance of each unique TCRbeta CDR3 rearrangement, sequence reads were collapsed and filtered. For each sample, productive Simpson clonality was calculated by taking the square root of Simpson's diversity index across productive rearrangements. TCRdb provides this immuneACCESS table in a form limited to in-frame rearrangements. Some clones are lacking; in checked studies, under half of them reflect an unresolved V gene, and why the rest are absent is not known. V and J calls and clone size are those listed in that table; D and trimming were worked out from the DNA. Within this sample are about 220,000 clones, with around 83% of them counted one time only. Clones ranked in the top ten supply 9.7% of the sample.

Whole blood was collected in K2EDTA tubes by collaborating institutions according to the institutions' own protocols. For TCRbeta analysis, collaborators shipped samples as frozen whole blood, isolated PBMCs, or DNA extracted from either of those sample types. Reading the germline V gene gives CDR1 SGHRS and CDR2 YFSETQ. The CDR3, from cysteine to phenylalanine, totals 16 residues. CDR3 DNA is the only sequence kept; it has 48 bases, read in frame from the first base. Germline trimming: 4 bases from V, 7 bases from J; junction bases outside gene matches: 11. Recombination joined TRBV5-1 with TRBJ1-6, and TRBD1 aligns with 7 junction nucleotides. Sequencing used peripheral blood. This clonotype was obtained from a man aged 50-59 years with active or convalescent COVID-19. The nucleotides are TGCGCCAGCAGCATTGATCCGGGACAGATGAATTCACCCCTCCACTTT. This encodes CASSIDPGQMNSPLHF. The entire variable domain, with the stretches around the CDR3 drawn from the reference TRBV5-1 and TRBJ1-6 proteins, is KAGVTQTPRYLIKTRGQQVTLSCSPISGHRSVSWYQQTPGQGLQFLFEYFSETQRNKGNFPGRFSGRQFSNSRSEMNVSTLELGDSALYLCASSIDPGQMNSPLHFGNGTRLTVT.